One sample yielded the 16 T cell receptor beta chains listed below, sequenced in a study of cytomegalovirus exposure and HLA in healthy donors. With 60 Vbeta and 13 Jbeta primers, the PCR was carried out. The assay was immunoSEQ multiplex PCR, and TCRdb's table has in-frame clones only and misses some. The sample has approximately 88,000 clones; 50% to 80% are singletons. The sample comprised PBMCs. Receptors originate from a man aged 55 to 70 in good health and CMV-seronegative.

This chain's CDR3 is CASSPTGKGTSGGYNEQFF. The CDR3 region has the DNA TGTGCCAGCTCACCGACAGGGAAAGGGACTAGCGGGGGCTACAATGAGCAGTTCTTC. The gene calls are TRBV18 and TRBJ2-1, with TRBD2 matching over 14 bases. This CDR3 comprises 19 residues. Per the germline V gene, CDR1 is KGHSH and CDR2 is LQKENI. V dropped 3 bases and J dropped 3; count of bases not matched to a gene: 10.

The chain uses TRBV9 and TRBJ1-6; the D gene is possibly TRBD1 (5 bases). Trimming left V 3 bases short and J 14 bases short, with 15 bases between. CDR1 SGDLS and CDR2 YYNGEE come from the germline V gene. The CDR3 runs to 13 residues. The CDR3 loop is CASSAGLLGALHF. CDR3 in DNA: TGTGCCAGCAGCGCCGGGCTCCTAGGGGCCCTCCACTTT.

The table lists this clone with a few counts. The rearrangement links TRBV28 to TRBJ2-5; TRBD2 is a possible D gene (7 bases). The ends were cut back, 4 bases at V and 4 bases at J, with 19 bases in the middle. Per the germline V gene, CDR1 is MDHEN and CDR2 is SYDVKM. CDR3 length: 16 residues. Here the CDR3 reads CASSSKFRGGRETQYF. The CDR3 DNA sequence: TGTGCCAGCAGTTCCAAGTTCCGCGGGGGCAGAGAGACCCAGTACTTC.

This chain links TRBV15 with TRBJ1-4; D call uncertain. This CDR3 is built from 17 residues. Trimming removed 0 bases from V and 0 bases from J, with 11 bases in between. CDR1 and CDR2 (germline): LNHNV, YYDKDF (reference sequence). The CDR3 region has the DNA TGTGCCACCAGCAGAGATCTGACACGTGCAACTAATGAAAAACTGTTTTTT. Its translation is CATSRDLTRATNEKLFF.

This clone was counted only a few times. The gene calls are TRBV6-1 and TRBJ2-7; D remains ambiguous. Looked up from germline, CDR1 is MNHNS and CDR2 is SASEGT. V was pared by 7 bases and J by 3 bases, with 10 bases between. The CDR3 runs 12 residues. CDR3 coding DNA: TGTGCCAGCAAAAGAGAGTTCTACGAGCAGTACTTC. This codes for CASKREFYEQYF.

DNA for the CDR3: TGTGCCAGCAGTGATCCGGGACATCGAGGGTCTAACTATGGCTACACCTTC. Amino acid sequence: CASSDPGHRGSNYGYTF. The chain carries TRBV25-1 and TRBJ1-2; TRBD1 is a possible D gene (6 bases). The CDR3 extends over 17 amino acids. V was shortened by 3 bases and J by 0 bases, with 17 bases between the two germline ends. CDR1 is MGHDK, CDR2 SYGVNS, per germline.

This clone was picked up a small number of times. This sequence joins TRBV28 and TRBJ1-2; D call uncertain. The V and J ends lost 2 bases and 2 bases respectively, with 12 bases between them. The CDR3 has 15 amino acids. Germline V CDR1 and CDR2: MDHEN, SYDVKM. CDR3 nucleotide sequence: TGTGCCAGCAGTTTAATTAAGAGGGTGAACTATGGCTACACCTTC. Protein: CASSLIKRVNYGYTF.

The V and J genes are TRBV30 and TRBJ1-3; D is possibly TRBD1 (6 bases). V lost 3 bases and J 2 bases, leaving 8 bases between the germline ends. The length of the CDR3 is 13 residues. CDR1 and CDR2 from the germline V gene are GTSNPN and SVGIG (reference sequence). The CDR3 DNA is TGTGCCTGGAGCGCAGGGGCTGGAAACACCATATATTTT. Protein product: CAWSAGAGNTIYF.

V gene TRBV28 combines with J gene TRBJ1-2, with a possible D match to TRBD1 (5 bases). This CDR3 is 14 amino acids long. The germline gives CDR1 MDHEN, CDR2 SYDVKM. Trimming stripped 7 bases from V and 2 bases from J, with 14 bases between. The CDR3 reads CASTPGATNYGYTF. The CDR3 nucleotides are TGTGCCAGCACCCCTGGGGCAACCAACTATGGCTACACCTTC.

With respect to this clone: Other DNA sequences in the sample encode the same CDR3. This chain connects TRBV28 to TRBJ2-7; possibly TRBD2 for D (5 bases). This CDR3 is built from 12 residues. Per germline, CDR1 MDHEN and CDR2 SYDVKM. V lost 2 bases and J lost 4, with 6 bases in between. As DNA, the CDR3 is TGTGCCAGCAGTTTAGGCGGGTACGAGCAGTACTTC. Its translation is CASSLGGYEQYF.

The V gene is TRBV28, the J gene TRBJ1-5, with 8 bases fitting TRBD1. The CDR3 consists of 15 residues. CDR1 and CDR2 from the germline V gene are MDHEN and SYDVKM. V shed 6 bases and J 2 bases; nucleotides not matched to a gene: 6. CDR3 in DNA: TGTGCCAGCAGGTCCGGACAGGGTGGCAATCAGCCCCAGCATTTT. Translated: CASRSGQGGNQPQHF.

V is TRBV30 and J is TRBJ2-3; 10 bases match TRBD1. The V gene's germline CDR1 is GTSNPN and CDR2 SVGIG (reference sequence). J was trimmed by 7 bases and V by 1 base; bases with no gene match: 11. This CDR3 has 16 amino acids. CDR3 protein: CAWSDPRDRGGNTQYF. The CDR3 DNA sequence: TGTGCCTGGAGTGATCCCCGGGACAGGGGCGGAAATACGCAGTATTTT. Filled out from reference TRBV30 and TRBJ2-3, the complete variable domain reads SQTIHQWPATLVQPVGSPLSLECTVEGTSNPNLYWYRQAAGRGLQLLFYSVGIGQISSEVPQNLSASRPQDRQFILSSKKLLLSDSGFYLCAWSDPRDRGGNTQYFGPGTRLTVL.

The chain combines TRBV2 with TRBJ2-1; tentatively, D is TRBD2 (6 bases). The CDR3 consists of 19 residues. Looked up from germline, CDR1 is SNHLY and CDR2 is FYNNEI. V was clipped by 1 base and J by 4 bases, with 23 bases between them. The chain's CDR3 is CASSEVSLGTLAPYNEQFF. The CDR3 DNA sequence: TGTGCCAGCAGTGAAGTAAGCCTCGGGACTCTTGCTCCTTACAATGAGCAGTTCTTC.

There are a few counts of this clone. V and J are TRBV10-3 and TRBJ1-3; D is uncertain. CDR1 ENHRY and CDR2 SYGVKD come from the germline V gene. This CDR3 has 13 amino acids. V was shortened by 8 bases and J by 2 bases, with 10 bases between the two germline ends. CDR3 amino acids: CAIWGGPGNTIYF. CDR3 sequence (DNA): TGTGCCATCTGGGGAGGTCCTGGAAACACCATATATTTT.

The V and J genes are TRBV27 and TRBJ2-5; 7 bases line up with TRBD1. The J segment lost 5 bases and the V segment lost 6 bases, leaving 6 bases of the junction unmatched. Germline V gives CDR1 MNHEY, CDR2 SMNVEV (reference sequence). CDR3 size: 13 residues. The CDR3 region is CASREQGRETQYF. In DNA form, the CDR3 reads TGTGCCAGCAGGGAACAGGGGCGGGAGACCCAGTACTTC.

The chain links TRBV6-4 to TRBJ2-7; TRBD1 matches at 9 bases. Per the germline V gene, CDR1 is MRHNA and CDR2 is SNTAGT. The CDR3 is 15 amino acids. Germline trimming cut 5 bases from V and 3 bases from J; bases unmatched to any gene: 8. In nucleotides, the CDR3 is TGTGCCAGCAGTCCAGGAGGGACAGGGAGCTACGAGCAGTACTTC. Amino acid sequence: CASSPGGTGSYEQYF.